This T cell receptor beta chain is from a study of blood T cell repertoires in COVID-19. Study background: There were acute and convalescent COVID-19 samples, and they came from the United States, Italy and Spain. PBMCs, B-cell-depleted T cells, or T cells were the source of the cDNA or gDNA that made up the material.

Profiled with immunoSEQ multiplex PCR; TCRdb holds only in-frame clones, not every one. This sample has under 80,000 clones, with roughly nine tenths found just once. CDR1 and CDR2 (germline): SQVTM, ANQGSEA. V lost 7 bases, J lost 1 base, and 7 bases lay in between. The CDR3 covers 11 residues. This receptor was obtained from a man aged 50 or older with active COVID-19. The sequenced material came from peripheral blood. The chain uses TRBV29-1 and TRBJ1-1, with unresolved D. CDR3 nucleotides: TGCAGCGGGGCAGCGAACACTGAAGCTTTCTTT. This translates into CSGAANTEAFF.